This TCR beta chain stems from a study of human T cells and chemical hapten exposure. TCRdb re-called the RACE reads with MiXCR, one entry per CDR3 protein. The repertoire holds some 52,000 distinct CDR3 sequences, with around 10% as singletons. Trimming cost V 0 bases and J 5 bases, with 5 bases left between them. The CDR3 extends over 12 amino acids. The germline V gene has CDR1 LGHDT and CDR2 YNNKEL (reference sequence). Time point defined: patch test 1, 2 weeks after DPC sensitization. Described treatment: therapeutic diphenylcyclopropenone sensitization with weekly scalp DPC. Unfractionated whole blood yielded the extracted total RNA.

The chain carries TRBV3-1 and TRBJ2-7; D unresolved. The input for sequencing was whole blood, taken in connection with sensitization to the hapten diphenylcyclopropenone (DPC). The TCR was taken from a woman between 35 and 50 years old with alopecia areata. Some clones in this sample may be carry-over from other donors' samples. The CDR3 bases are TGTGCCAGCAGCCAAGATCAACACGAGCAGTACTTC. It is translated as CASSQDQHEQYF.